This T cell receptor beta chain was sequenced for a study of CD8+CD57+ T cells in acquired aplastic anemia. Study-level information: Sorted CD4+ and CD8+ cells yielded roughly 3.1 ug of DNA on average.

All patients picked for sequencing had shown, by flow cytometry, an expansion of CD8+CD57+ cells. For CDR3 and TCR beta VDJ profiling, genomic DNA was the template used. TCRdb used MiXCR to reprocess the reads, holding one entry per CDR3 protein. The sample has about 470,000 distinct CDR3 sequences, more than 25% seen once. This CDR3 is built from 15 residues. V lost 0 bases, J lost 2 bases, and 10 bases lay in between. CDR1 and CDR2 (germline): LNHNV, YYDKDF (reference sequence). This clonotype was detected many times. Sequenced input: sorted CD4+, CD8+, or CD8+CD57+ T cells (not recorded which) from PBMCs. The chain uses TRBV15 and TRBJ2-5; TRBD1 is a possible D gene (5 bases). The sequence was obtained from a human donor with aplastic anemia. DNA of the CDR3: TGTGCCACCAGCAGAGATCAGGGCTTACAAGAGACCCAGTACTTC. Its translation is CATSRDQGLQETQYF.